Shown below are 15 T cell receptor beta chains from a single sample sequenced in a study of Graves' ophthalmopathy and Graves' hyperthyroidism. From RNA, the CDR3 regions of TCR beta chains were amplified and sequenced. HTBI primers were used in a first-round RT-PCR, which preceded a second-round multiplex PCR. TCRdb processed the multiplex PCR reads anew with MiXCR; each CDR3 protein has one entry. The sample gives under 800,000 distinct CDR3 sequences, about 20% of which show up once; about 6.6% is in the top ten. Sample: peripheral blood. These receptors all come from a woman under 30 with stable Graves' hyperthyroidism. Some clones in this sample may be carry-over from other donors' samples.

The sample holds many counts of this clonotype. The chain carries TRBV6-5 and TRBJ1-6, with D uncertain. V gave up 0 bases and J gave up 7 bases, with 10 bases separating them. Germline V gives CDR1 MNHEY, CDR2 SVGAGI. The CDR3 sequence is 15 residues long. Here the CDR3 DNA reads TGTGCCAGCAGTTACTCGGGTACACCAAATTCACCCCTCCACTTT. Its translation is CASSYSGTPNSPLHF.

This clonotype has ten or more counts. One junction end disagrees with the germline gene, perhaps due to a read error. V usage is TRBV12-3 or TRBV12-4 and J usage is TRBJ1-2, with D uncertain. This CDR3 has 11 amino acids. CDR3 coding DNA: TGCGCCAGCAGTTTGTATGGTGGCTACACCTTC. As protein: CASSLYGGYTF.

This clonotype was detected a few times. The chain recombines TRBV5-6 with TRBJ2-7, with a weak D call TRBD1 (6 bases). Between the trimmed V and J ends, which lost 5 bases and 2 bases, there was a span of 14 bases. This CDR3 comprises 14 residues. Germline assignment: CDR1 SGHDT and CDR2 YYEEEE. The CDR3 DNA reads TGTGCCAGCAGACCGGGACAAAAAGCCTACGAGCAGTACTTC. As protein: CASRPGQKAYEQYF.

This clonotype was seen repeatedly, ten times or more. The CDR3 reads CASSLGAGKALSSYEQYF. DNA of the CDR3: TGTGCCAGCAGCTTAGGCGCAGGGAAAGCCCTGAGCTCCTACGAGCAGTACTTC. The V gene is TRBV7-8, the J gene TRBJ2-7; possibly TRBD1 for D (5 bases). This CDR3 has 18 residues. CDR1 SGHVS and CDR2 FQNEAQ come from the germline V gene. The ends were cut back, 1 base at V and 0 bases at J, with 19 bases in the middle.

At least ten counts were recorded for this clonotype. The chain couples TRBV6-2 or TRBV6-3 to TRBJ2-2; no reliable D call. Germline loops: CDR1 MNHEY, CDR2 SVGEGT. V lost 2 bases, J lost 6 bases, and 7 bases lay in between. The CDR3 contains 13 residues. CDR3 nucleotide sequence: TGTGCCAGCAGTTACCACAGCGCCGGGGAGCTGTTTTTT. Translation: CASSYHSAGELFF.

A word on this clonotype: As the CDR3 is not closed by the conserved phenylalanine or tryptophan, this likely results from a read error. V usage is TRBV12-3 or TRBV12-4 and J usage is TRBJ2-5, with D uncertain. CDR3 length: 13 amino acids. Trimming stripped 3 bases from V and 2 bases from J, with 7 bases between. The CDR3 DNA sequence: TGTGCCAGCAGTTTGGGCAGTCAAGAGACCCAGTACTCC. Amino acids: CASSLGSQETQYS.

Only a few counts were recorded for this clonotype. The rearrangement joins TRBV19 to TRBJ2-2; no reliable D call. The ends were cut back, 6 bases at V and 1 base at J, with 9 bases in the middle. The CDR3 extends over 14 amino acids. Germline loops: CDR1 LNHDA, CDR2 SQIVND (reference sequence). The CDR3 region is CASRDPGNTGELFF. In nucleotides, the CDR3 is TGTGCCAGTAGAGATCCAGGGAACACCGGGGAGCTGTTTTTT.

In its sample, this clonotype was seen many times. The chain has TRBV5-1 and TRBJ1-1; D not resolved. Germline-derived CDR1 and CDR2 are SGHRS and YFSETQ. The CDR3 has 17 amino acids. The germline V and J ends were trimmed by 4 bases and 3 bases, with 22 bases remaining between them. CDR3 bases: TGCGCCAGCAGCATAAAGACGGCGACATCGCGGGACACTGAAGCTTTCTTT. Encoded protein: CASSIKTATSRDTEAFF.

The J gene is TRBJ1-2, the V gene TRBV5-1; TRBD1 is a possible D gene (6 bases). Germline values: CDR1 SGHRS, CDR2 YFSETQ. The CDR3 is 12 residues long. V gave up 7 bases and J gave up 1 base, with 8 bases separating them. CDR3 loop: CASEGGNYGYTF. The CDR3 DNA follows: TGCGCCAGCGAGGGGGGTAACTATGGCTACACCTTC.

The rearrangement uses TRBV6-2 or TRBV6-3 and TRBJ1-5, with D perhaps matching TRBD1 (5 bases). Germline lookup yields CDR1 MNHEY and CDR2 SVGEGT. The CDR3 is 18 amino acids. Trimming removed 2 bases at V and 6 bases at J, with 23 bases between. CDR3 nucleotide sequence: TGTGCCAGCAGTTACAATCTGGGTGGGGGAGGGGTTCCTCAGCCCCAGCATTTT. Protein: CASSYNLGGGGVPQPQHF.

Many counts were recorded for this clonotype. The J gene is TRBJ1-2, the V gene TRBV6-5; D unclear. This CDR3 has 12 residues. Germline V gene lookup returns CDR1 MNHEY and CDR2 SVGAGI. The V end lost 6 bases, the J end lost 4 bases, and 9 bases lay between the germline ends. The CDR3 DNA sequence: TGTGCCAGCAGCCCTGGCCTCTATGGCTACACCTTC. Protein sequence: CASSPGLYGYTF.

In its sample, this clonotype was seen many times. The chain combines TRBV10-3 with TRBJ1-6; D remains ambiguous. CDR1 is ENHRY, CDR2 SYGVKD, per germline. Between the trimmed V and J ends, which lost 0 bases and 7 bases, there was a span of 13 bases. The CDR3 is 16 amino acids. CDR3 in amino acids: CAISESMGLLNSPLHF. The CDR3 DNA sequence: TGTGCCATCAGTGAGTCGATGGGTTTGCTGAATTCACCCCTCCACTTT.

CDR3 in amino acids: CASSTTSEQYF. The DNA of the CDR3 is TGTGCCAGCAGTACGACTTCTGAGCAGTACTTC. The chain is built from TRBV11-2 and TRBJ2-7, with D unresolved. This CDR3 comprises 11 residues. Trimming cost V 6 bases and J 7 bases, with 10 bases left between them. The V gene's germline CDR1 is SGHAT and CDR2 FQNNGV.

This clonotype was seen many times. This chain links TRBV7-9 with TRBJ2-7; no clear D. V was clipped by 2 bases and J by 0 bases, with 5 bases between them. In germline, CDR1 is SEHNR, CDR2 FQNEAQ (reference sequence). This CDR3 is built from 13 residues. DNA of the CDR3: TGTGCCAGCAGCTTATCAGCCTCCTACGAGCAGTACTTC. It is translated as CASSLSASYEQYF.

This clonotype was seen repeatedly, ten times or more. The genes are TRBV20-1 and TRBJ2-5; weak D call: TRBD1 (6 bases). CDR1 is DFQATT and CDR2 is SNEGSKA in the germline V gene (reference sequence). The CDR3 is 12 amino acids. V gave up 4 bases and J gave up 0 bases, with 6 bases separating them. The CDR3 spells CSATGDQETQYF. The CDR3 bases are TGCAGTGCTACAGGGGACCAAGAGACCCAGTACTTC.